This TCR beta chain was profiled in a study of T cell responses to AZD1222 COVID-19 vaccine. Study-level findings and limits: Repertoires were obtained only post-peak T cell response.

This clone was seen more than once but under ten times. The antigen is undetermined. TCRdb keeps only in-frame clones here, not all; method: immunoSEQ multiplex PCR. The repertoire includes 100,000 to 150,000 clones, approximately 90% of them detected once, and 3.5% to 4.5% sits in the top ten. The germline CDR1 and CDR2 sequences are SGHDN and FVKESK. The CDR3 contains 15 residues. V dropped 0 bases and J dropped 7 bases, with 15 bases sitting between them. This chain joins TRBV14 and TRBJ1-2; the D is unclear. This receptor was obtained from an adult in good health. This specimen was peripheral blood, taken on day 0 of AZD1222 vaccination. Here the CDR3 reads CASSQDRSTFSGYTF. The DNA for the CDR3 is TGTGCCAGCAGCCAAGATCGTAGCACATTCTCTGGCTACACCTTC.